These 2 T cell receptor beta chains were all obtained from the same sample, sequenced in a study of T cells in Graves' hyperthyroidism and ophthalmopathy. There were TCR beta CDR3 regions amplified from RNA transcripts. RT-PCR in the first round (using the HTBI primer set) targeted the TCR CDR3. TCRdb reanalysed the multiplex PCR reads using MiXCR and keeps one entry per CDR3 protein. The sample consists of about 760,000 distinct CDR3 sequences, roughly a third of them appearing once. Sequencing used blood. Source of these receptors: a woman aged 40 to 50 with Graves' hyperthyroidism.

The CDR3, as DNA: TGCAGCGTGCAGGCATCGAGCACAGATACGCAGTATTTT. As protein: CSVQASSTDTQYF. The J gene is TRBJ2-3, the V gene TRBV29-1; D ambiguous. CDR1 and CDR2 from the germline V gene are SQVTM and ANQGSEA. V dropped 6 bases and J dropped 0 bases, with 10 bases sitting between them. This CDR3 spans 13 amino acids.

This clonotype was seen more than once but under ten times. The V call is TRBV7-2, the J call TRBJ1-2; D may be TRBD1 (5 bases). V was trimmed by 0 bases and J by 2 bases, leaving 13 bases between them. Germline V lookup: CDR1 SGHTA, CDR2 FQGNSA. The CDR3 runs to 16 residues. CDR3 amino acids: CASSLALMGPNYGYTF. The CDR3 DNA follows: TGTGCCAGCAGCTTAGCGCTTATGGGGCCCAACTATGGCTACACCTTC.